This TCR beta chain was sequenced in a study of cytomegalovirus exposure and HLA in healthy donors (dated by TCRdb to 2017 to 2019). As for the study more broadly: According to an earlier analysis of around 600 of the donors, about 180 million T cells yielded roughly 110 million unique TCR beta sequences and approximately 300 Gb of sequence data. In an earlier analysis of 500 to 650 of the donors, high-throughput TCR beta sequencing was used to judge whether each TCR beta V gene segment behaved as functional or pseudogenic. The study aimed to test whether cataloging public T cell receptors could reveal signatures of past pathogen exposure. A handful of DR-DQ haplotypes were handled as single units for association and clustering because linkage in the cohort was strong. About 280 gigabases of sequencing data and 75 million to 85 million unique TCR sequences made up an early release that covered 500 to 700 HLA-typed donors. Across around 400 genotyped donors of the cohort, an average of approximately 240,000 unique TCR beta nucleotide sequences per donor were sequenced, and around 19% of those sequences were non-productive. In a later analysis, previously published TCR beta repertoires from 666 donors were re-analyzed and high-resolution HLA genotyping was added so that TCR occurrence patterns could be studied. The number of donors typed differed by locus, with roughly 620-640 for A, B, C, DRB1 and DQB1, more than 500 for DQA1, 600 to 610 for DPA1, and 400 to 490 for DPB1. Using immunosequencing, the study profiled T cell repertoires from 550 to 750 subjects and related those repertoires to cytomegalovirus serostatus. Among the roughly 400 genotyped donors, approximately 77% belonged to the genetic ancestry cluster associated with self-reported Caucasian donors. HLA typing included class I and class II loci at four-digit resolution. All discovery cohort repertoires had been generated on a single sequencing platform. A separate validation cohort of roughly 120 different subjects was used in addition to the 666-subject first cohort. Donor age, sex, ethnicity and CMV serostatus were compiled together with the repertoire data. To predict cytomegalovirus infection status, the study combined high-throughput TCR immunosequencing, statistical association of individual TCRs with disease status, and machine learning. Rather than drawing on any new phenotypic data, the later analysis identified candidate immune exposures from TCR beta sequences and the way those sequences occurred across donors. Genome-wide SNP genotypes for about 60% of the 666 donors were used in a later genetic analysis, which treated that subset as a discovery cohort.

What the study reported, not specific to this receptor: In vitro tests confirmed that three of the cytomegalovirus-associated TCR beta chains recognize cytomegalovirus antigens. In a later analysis, TCR association rates were found to vary across HLA loci, with the most associated TCRs seen for DRB1 alleles and the fewest for HLA-C alleles. Some IMGT-functional V segments, including TRBV6-2 and TRBV6-3, could not be told apart with the 87-base-pair reads, so those segments were excluded. Most TCR sequences were observed very rarely across donors, whereas some public TCRs were present in many individuals. Strong co-occurrence of HLA alleles, especially DR and DQ, made assigning TCR associations to individual alleles difficult. The only immune exposure information available for the cohort was CMV serostatus. About 17 rarely observed V segments, including chromosome 9 orphons, were excluded from the earlier analysis of about 500 of the donors because counts were too low. A later analysis found that most CMV-associated TCR beta chains appeared HLA-restricted, with HLA associations seemingly driven largely by CMV exposure. A later analysis reported that several top co-occurrence clusters appeared linked to parvovirus B19, influenza, CMV and Epstein-Barr virus. HLA typing was unavailable for some donors at each locus, so association tests used only the typed subset. A cluster of highly shared sequence variants was judged likely to be a technical artifact of the sequencing pipeline. At a false discovery rate of 0.05, a later analysis linked under 20,000 TCR beta sequences to specific HLA alleles. In a later analysis, HLA-associated TCR beta chains showed more clonal expansion and lower generation probabilities than non-associated chains that were equally common. An earlier analysis of approximately 540 of the donors showed that most TCR beta V segments appeared in productive rearrangements either about 90% or about 30% of the time, which broadly matched IMGT annotations. The classifier was reported to diagnose cytomegalovirus status with high specificity and sensitivity in both the original and validation cohorts. Only TCR beta chains were sequenced in this cohort, and the absence of alpha or paired-chain data limited detectable features. An association between a missense DCLRE1C variant and V-gene and J-gene trimming of TCR beta chains was found in a later genetic analysis and replicated in an independent cohort. In a later genetic analysis, fewer N-insertions in productive TCRs were reported among donors in an Asian-associated ancestry cluster than the approximately 670-donor mean. Presence/absence analyses assumed roughly uniform sequencing depth across donors, an assumption that may not hold. A total of 150 or so TCR beta chains were listed by the study as associated with cytomegalovirus. The authors suggested that the approach could potentially be extended to other disease states and immunological phenotypes. Correlated functional status among segregating V segments might be attributable to linkage disequilibrium, but an unknown experimental factor could not be ruled out. A further reported finding was that TCR beta sequences accurately predicted the HLA-A and HLA-B alleles for most subjects in the first cohort.

For this chain, trimming is 0 bases at the V end and 0 bases at the J end, and the number of junction bases without a gene match is 1. Based on the germline V gene, the CDR1 and CDR2 sequences are MNHEY and SVGAGI. The cysteine opens and the phenylalanine closes a CDR3 of 15 amino acids. The retained sequence is limited to the CDR3, 45 bases, with the frame set at the first base. Library prep was done by the immunoSEQ multiplex PCR assay. The multiplex PCR relied on a mix of 60 forward primers for TCR Vbeta segments and 13 reverse primers for TCR Jbeta segments. The CDR3 region of rearranged TCR beta genes was amplified from genomic DNA with a multiplex PCR assay. The Illumina HiSeq System was used to sequence the amplified TCR beta libraries as 87-base-pair reads. Turning to the authors' computational methods: In a later analysis, some 80 million unique TCR beta chains were counted across the 500 to 700 repertoires, and roughly 11 million of these chains were shared by at least two donors. A nearest-neighbor algorithm error-corrected the raw reads and collapsed the reads into unique sequences, merging closely related sequences to remove PCR and sequencing errors. To assign V, D and J gene segments, CDR3 sequences were aligned to IMGT reference sequences. For a sequence to be retained, a match of at least six nucleotides to both a V gene segment and a J gene segment was required. Rearrangements were called productive when the CDR3 lacked stop codons and stayed in frame with V and J; all others were non-productive. Following IMGT convention, CDR3 was defined as the stretch from the second conserved V-encoded cysteine to the conserved J-encoded phenylalanine. The earlier analysis of 450 to 750 of the donors excluded any sequence lacking an unambiguous match to a single V gene segment. In an earlier analysis of roughly 600 of the donors, a V segment was called functional when productive rearrangements were above 56.7%, and segregating when the standard deviation between donors exceeded 5%. A statistical classification framework was built for diagnosing cytomegalovirus status from the catalog of TCR beta chain sequences. In a later analysis, TCR nucleotide sequences were compared against IMGT/GENE-DB human TR gene sequences so that V and J genes could be assigned. A later analysis assigned CDR3 sequences and most-parsimonious VDJ recombination scenarios with the TCRdist pipeline. In a later analysis, each TCR beta chain was defined by its CDR3 amino acid sequence together with its V-gene family, and reads lacking a unique V-gene family were excluded. As a way to deal with suspected cross-contamination and a sequencing artifact, a later analysis dropped roughly 600 nucleotide sequences that were highly shared and had low generation probability. A later analysis calculated a clonal expansion index for each public chain from normalized within-repertoire ranks of inferred template counts. Generation probabilities in a later analysis came from a VDJ recombination model fitted to out-of-frame rearrangements, and those results were checked against IGoR. A later analysis scored TCR-TCR, TCR-HLA and TCR-CMV co-occurrence with hypergeometric tests, applying a repertoire-size bias correction to TCR pairs. False discovery rates were estimated in a later analysis by permuting HLA or CMV assignments 20 times. In a later analysis, co-occurring TCRs were grouped with DBSCAN, and TCRdist sequence similarity was added when clustering was performed within HLA-allele-positive subsets. Co-occurrence clustering excluded repertoires with fewer than 30,000 or more than 120,000 public chains, plus five with anomalous nucleotide sharing. TCRdb stores this immuneACCESS table with in-frame sequences only. Part of the clones is absent; in the studies checked, under half of the shortfall reflects unresolved V genes, and no reason is known for the rest. For V, J and clone size, that table is used; D and trimming come from the DNA. The sample data list about 160,000 clones, and 60% to 80% of these were observed just once. The biggest ten clones account for about 0.91% of the sample.

To note about this clone: No antigen is known for it. No base-level quality is on record; no much larger clone is a single base apart.

The cohort comprised around 700 healthy bone marrow donors. All cohort members were sampled while nominally healthy, although unrecorded immune exposures were likely present. The donor was CMV seropositive and belonged to the group of about 290 seropositive cohort members. Every donor gave a peripheral blood sample, and the peripheral blood mononuclear cells from that sample were used for TCR beta sequencing. The Qiagen DNeasy Blood Extraction Kit was used to extract genomic DNA from the blood cell samples. The sequenced sample was PBMCs. Recombination connected TRBV6-5 to TRBJ1-1; the junction holds 7 bases that match TRBD1. The clonotype comes from a woman in her forties or fifties in good health and CMV-seropositive. The CDR3 sequence is CASSYSGTVNTEAFF. The nucleotide sequence reads as follows: TGTGCCAGCAGTTACTCCGGGACAGTGAACACTGAAGCTTTCTTT.